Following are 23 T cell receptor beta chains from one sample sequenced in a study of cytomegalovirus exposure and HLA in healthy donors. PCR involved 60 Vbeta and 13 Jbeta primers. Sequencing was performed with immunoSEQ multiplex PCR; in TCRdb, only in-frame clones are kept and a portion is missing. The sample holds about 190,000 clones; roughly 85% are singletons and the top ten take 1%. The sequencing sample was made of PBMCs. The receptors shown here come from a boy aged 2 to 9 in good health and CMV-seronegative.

The CDR3 bases are TGTGCCAGCAGCTTAGGTCCTCAGGGGCTCGGCACAGATACGCAGTATTTT. It yields the protein CASSLGPQGLGTDTQYF. The genes are TRBV7-9 and TRBJ2-3; tentatively, D is TRBD1 (6 bases). Germline loops: CDR1 SEHNR, CDR2 FQNEAQ (reference sequence). Trimming pared 1 base from V and 1 base from J, leaving 15 bases between. The length of the CDR3 is 17 residues.

The CDR3 loop reads CATGHIIYEQYV. DNA for the CDR3: TGTGCCACGGGACACATAATCTACGAGCAGTACGTC. The rearrangement links TRBV7-9 to TRBJ2-7; D is possibly TRBD1 (6 bases). CDR3 size: 12 residues. The germline CDR1 and CDR2 sequences are SEHNR and FQNEAQ (reference sequence). With 10 bases removed from V and 3 bases from J, the gap between germline ends came to 13 bases.

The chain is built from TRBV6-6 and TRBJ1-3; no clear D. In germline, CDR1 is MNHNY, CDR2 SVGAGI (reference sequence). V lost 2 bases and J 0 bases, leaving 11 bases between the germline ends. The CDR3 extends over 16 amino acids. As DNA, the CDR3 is TGTGCCAGCAGTTACCTCACACGGGTCTCTGGAAACACCATATATTTT. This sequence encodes CASSYLTRVSGNTIYF.

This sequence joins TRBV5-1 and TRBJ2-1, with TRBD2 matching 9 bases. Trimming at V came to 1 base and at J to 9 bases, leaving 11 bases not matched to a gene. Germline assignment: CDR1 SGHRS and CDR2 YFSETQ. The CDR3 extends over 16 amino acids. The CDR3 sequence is CASSLSGASGVSEQFF. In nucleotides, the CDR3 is TGCGCCAGCAGCTTGTCTGGGGCTAGCGGGGTTAGTGAGCAGTTCTTC.

CDR3 protein: CCTVGGIGELFF. DNA for the CDR3: TGTTGTACAGTTGGGGGCATCGGGGAGCTGTTTTTT. The J gene is TRBJ2-2, the V gene TRBV6-1, with a weak D call TRBD1 (6 bases). Germline CDR1 reads MNHNS; CDR2 reads SASEGT. The CDR3 contains 12 residues.

CDR3 residues: CASSFRTDYGYTF. Written as DNA, the CDR3 is TGTGCCAGCAGTTTCAGGACAGACTATGGCTACACCTTC. This chain joins TRBV27 and TRBJ1-2; a possible D gene is TRBD1 (6 bases). Germline CDR1 is MNHEY and CDR2 is SMNVEV (reference sequence). The CDR3 has 13 amino acids. V dropped 3 bases and J dropped 3 bases, with 8 bases sitting between them.

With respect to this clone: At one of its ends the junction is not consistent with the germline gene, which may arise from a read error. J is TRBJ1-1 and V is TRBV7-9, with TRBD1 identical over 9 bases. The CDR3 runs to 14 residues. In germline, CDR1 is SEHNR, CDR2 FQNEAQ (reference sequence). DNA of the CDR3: TGTTCCAGCAGCTTAGGGGGACAGGGTAGTCGAGCTTTCTTT. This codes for CSSSLGGQGSRAFF.

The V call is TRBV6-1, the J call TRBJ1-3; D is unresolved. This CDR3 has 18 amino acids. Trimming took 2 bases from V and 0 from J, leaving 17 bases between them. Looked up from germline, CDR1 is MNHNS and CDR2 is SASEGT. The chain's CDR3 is CASSESLGVRLSGNTIYF. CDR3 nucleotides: TGTGCCAGCAGTGAAAGCTTGGGCGTCCGGCTCTCTGGAAACACCATATATTTT.

CDR3 region: CASSAGQGTEAFF. In DNA form, the CDR3 reads TGTGCCAGCAGCGCGGGACAGGGCACTGAAGCTTTCTTT. The genes are TRBV7-9 and TRBJ1-1; 9 nucleotides line up with TRBD1. Trimming cost V 5 bases and J 4 bases; bases outside gene matches: 2. The CDR3 extends over 13 amino acids. Germline CDR1 reads SEHNR; CDR2 reads FQNEAQ (reference sequence).

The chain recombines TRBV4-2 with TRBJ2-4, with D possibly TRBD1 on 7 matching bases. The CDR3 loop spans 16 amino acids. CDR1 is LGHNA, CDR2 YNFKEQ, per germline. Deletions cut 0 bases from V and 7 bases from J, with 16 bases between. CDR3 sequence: CASSQDSEGARNIQYF. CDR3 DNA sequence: TGTGCCAGCAGCCAAGATTCGGAGGGGGCGCGGAACATTCAGTACTTC.

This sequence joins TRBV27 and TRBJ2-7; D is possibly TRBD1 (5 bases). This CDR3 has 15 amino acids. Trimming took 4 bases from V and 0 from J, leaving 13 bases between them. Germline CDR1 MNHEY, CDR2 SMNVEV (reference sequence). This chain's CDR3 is CASSSQGYGSYEQYF. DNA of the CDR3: TGTGCCAGCAGTTCTCAGGGTTATGGCTCCTACGAGCAGTACTTC.

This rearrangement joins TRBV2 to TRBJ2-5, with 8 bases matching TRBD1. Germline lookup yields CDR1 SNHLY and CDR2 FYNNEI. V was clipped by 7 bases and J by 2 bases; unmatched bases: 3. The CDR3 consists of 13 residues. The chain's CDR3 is CASMGQAQETQYF. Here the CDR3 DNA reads TGTGCCAGCATGGGACAGGCTCAAGAGACCCAGTACTTC. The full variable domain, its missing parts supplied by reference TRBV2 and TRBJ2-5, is EPEVTQTPSHQVTQMGQEVILRCVPISNHLYFYWYRQILGQKVEFLVSFYNNEISEKSEIFDDQFSVERPDGSNFTLKIRSTKLEDSAMYFCASMGQAQETQYFGPGTRLLVL.

DNA for the CDR3: TGTGCCAGTACCTCGGGTCTGGAGACCCAGTACTTC. This translates into CASTSGLETQYF. The rearrangement joins TRBV28 to TRBJ2-5, with D unclear. Trimming shortened V by 9 bases and J by 5 bases, and 13 bases separated the two germline ends. Germline V gene lookup returns CDR1 MDHEN and CDR2 SYDVKM. The CDR3 has 12 residues.

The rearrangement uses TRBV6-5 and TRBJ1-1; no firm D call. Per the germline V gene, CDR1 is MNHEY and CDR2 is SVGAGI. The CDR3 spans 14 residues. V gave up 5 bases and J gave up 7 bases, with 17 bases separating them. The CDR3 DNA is TGTGCCAGCAGTCAAGGGTGGGGAAGCGGTGAAGCTTTCTTT. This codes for CASSQGWGSGEAFF.

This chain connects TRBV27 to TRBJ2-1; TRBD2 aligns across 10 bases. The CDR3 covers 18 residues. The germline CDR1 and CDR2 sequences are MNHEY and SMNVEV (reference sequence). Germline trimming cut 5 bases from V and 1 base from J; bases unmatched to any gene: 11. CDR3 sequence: CASSQKPGLALSYNEQFF. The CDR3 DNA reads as TGTGCCAGCAGTCAGAAACCGGGACTAGCGCTGTCCTACAATGAGCAGTTCTTC.

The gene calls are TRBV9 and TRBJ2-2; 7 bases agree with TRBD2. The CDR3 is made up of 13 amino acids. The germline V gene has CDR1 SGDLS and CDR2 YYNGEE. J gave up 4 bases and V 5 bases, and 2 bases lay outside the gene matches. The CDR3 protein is CASRASGTGELFF. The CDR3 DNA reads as TGTGCCAGCAGGGCTAGCGGCACCGGGGAGCTGTTTTTT.

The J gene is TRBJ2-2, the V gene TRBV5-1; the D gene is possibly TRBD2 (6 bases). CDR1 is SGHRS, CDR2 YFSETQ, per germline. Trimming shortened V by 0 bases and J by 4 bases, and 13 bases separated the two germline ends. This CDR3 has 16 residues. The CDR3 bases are TGCGCCAGCAGCTTGGTGACCCTCGGGGGCACCGGGGAGCTGTTTTTT. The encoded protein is CASSLVTLGGTGELFF.

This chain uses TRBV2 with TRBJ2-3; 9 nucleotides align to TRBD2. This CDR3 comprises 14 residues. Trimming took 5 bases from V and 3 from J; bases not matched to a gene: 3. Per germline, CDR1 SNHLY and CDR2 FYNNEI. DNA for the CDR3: TGTGCCAGCAGTACTAGCGGGCTTACAGATACGCAGTATTTT. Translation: CASSTSGLTDTQYF.

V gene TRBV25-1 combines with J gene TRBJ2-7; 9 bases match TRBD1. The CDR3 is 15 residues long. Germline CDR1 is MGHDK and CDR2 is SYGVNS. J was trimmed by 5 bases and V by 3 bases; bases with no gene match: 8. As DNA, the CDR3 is TGTGCCAGCAGTGACCCACAGGGGGCCGCGGACGAGCAGTACTTC. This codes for CASSDPQGAADEQYF.

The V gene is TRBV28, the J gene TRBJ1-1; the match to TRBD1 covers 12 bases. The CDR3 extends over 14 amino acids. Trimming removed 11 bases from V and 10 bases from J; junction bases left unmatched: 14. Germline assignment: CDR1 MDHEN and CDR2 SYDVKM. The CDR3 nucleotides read TGTGCCTCGTCTCGGGACAGGGGGCAAGATGGAGCTTTCTTT. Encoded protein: CASSRDRGQDGAFF.

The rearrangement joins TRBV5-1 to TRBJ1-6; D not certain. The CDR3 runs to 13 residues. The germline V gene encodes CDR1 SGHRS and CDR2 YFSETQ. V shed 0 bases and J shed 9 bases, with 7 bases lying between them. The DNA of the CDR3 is TGCGCCAGCAGCTTGGCGGGGTTTTCACCCCTCCACTTT. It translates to CASSLAGFSPLHF.

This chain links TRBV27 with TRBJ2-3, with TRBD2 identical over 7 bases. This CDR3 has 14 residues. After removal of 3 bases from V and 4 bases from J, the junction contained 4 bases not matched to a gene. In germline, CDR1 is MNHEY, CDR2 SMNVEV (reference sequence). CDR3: CASSFGLGADTQYF. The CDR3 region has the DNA TGTGCCAGCAGTTTCGGACTAGGTGCAGATACGCAGTATTTT.

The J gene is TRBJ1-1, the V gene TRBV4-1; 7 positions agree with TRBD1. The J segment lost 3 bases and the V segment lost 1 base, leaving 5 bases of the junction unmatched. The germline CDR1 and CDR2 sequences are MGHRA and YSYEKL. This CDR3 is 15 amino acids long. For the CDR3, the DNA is TGCGCCAGCAGCCAAGCTGGCAGGGGGGACACTGAAGCTTTCTTT. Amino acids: CASSQAGRGDTEAFF.